These 9 T cell receptor beta chains originate from one sample sequenced in a study of metastatic and nonmetastatic thyroid tumors. Thyroid surgery was preceded by no treatment in any patient. MiXCR re-clonotyped the PCR reads for TCRdb. The table has 60,000 to 75,000 clones, roughly 4% seen once. Input material: blood. Every receptor here comes from a female donor with papillary thyroid cancer or a benign thyroid nodule (not recorded which). Some clones in this sample may be carry-over from other donors' samples.

This clone showed up many times. The chain has TRBV2 and TRBJ2-3; D gene uncertain. Deletions cut 5 bases from V and 3 bases from J, with 6 bases between. Germline V gives CDR1 SNHLY, CDR2 FYNNEI. The length of the CDR3 is 12 residues. DNA of the CDR3: TGTGCCAGCAGTTTAATAACAGATACGCAGTATTTT. This sequence encodes CASSLITDTQYF.

This clone was seen ten or more times. V is TRBV20-1 and J is TRBJ2-3; D call uncertain. Per germline, CDR1 DFQATT and CDR2 SNEGSKA (reference sequence). The length of the CDR3 is 12 residues. The ends were cut back, 6 bases at V and 1 base at J, with 8 bases in the middle. This CDR3 is CSAPRGTDTQYF. The CDR3 DNA follows: TGCAGTGCCCCCCGGGGCACAGATACGCAGTATTTT.

A word on this clone: Compared with germline, one end of the junction differs, possibly owing to a read error. Other DNA sequences from this sample encode an identical CDR3 as well. The chain carries TRBV19 and TRBJ2-2, with 7 positions matching TRBD1. The CDR3 covers 17 residues. Per the germline V gene, CDR1 is LNHDA and CDR2 is SQIVND (reference sequence). The CDR3 loop is CASSMRTGAPGTGELFF. The DNA for the CDR3 is TGTGCCAGTAGTATGAGGACAGGTGCGCCGGGCACCGGTGAGCTGTTTTTT.

On this clone: A read error is possible here, since a much larger clone lies one base away. This rearrangement joins TRBV7-8 to TRBJ2-5, with D uncertain. CDR3 length: 14 amino acids. With 4 bases removed from V and 8 bases from J, the gap between germline ends came to 17 bases. Per the germline V gene, CDR1 is SGHVS and CDR2 is FQNEAQ. The CDR3: CASSSLRVTDTQYF. The CDR3 DNA reads TGTGCCAGCAGCTCTCTTAGGGTCACAGATACCCAGTACTTC. Full variable domain (outside the CDR3, taken from reference TRBV7-8 and TRBJ2-5): GAGVSQSPRYKVAKRGQDVALRCDPISGHVSLFWYQQALGQGPEFLTYFQNEAQLDKSGLPSDRFFAERPEGSVSTLKIQRTQQEDSAVYLCASSSLRVTDTQYFGPGTRLLVL.

This clone was observed at least ten times. The chain is built from TRBV5-6 and TRBJ2-2; D gene uncertain. The V end was cut by 2 bases, the J end by 5 bases, with 10 bases between. Germline CDR1 SGHDT, CDR2 YYEEEE. The CDR3 sequence is 14 residues long. This CDR3 reads CASSLAWETGELFF. The CDR3, as DNA: TGTGCCAGCAGCTTAGCATGGGAAACCGGGGAGCTGTTTTTT.

This clone was picked up a small number of times. This sequence joins TRBV7-2 and TRBJ1-2; TRBD1 matches at 10 bases. CDR3 length equals 16 residues. Losses at the gene ends were 5 bases for V and 4 bases for J; bases not matched to a gene: 10. Per germline, CDR1 SGHTA and CDR2 FQGNSA. Written as DNA, the CDR3 is TGTGCCAGCAGCCCAGACGGGACAGGGGTGGGCTATGGCTACACCTTC. It codes for CASSPDGTGVGYGYTF.

This clone was detected many times. The chain carries TRBV5-6 and TRBJ2-2, with 7 bases lining up with TRBD2. CDR3 length equals 15 residues. Trimming at V came to 4 bases and at J to 5 bases, leaving 8 bases not matched to a gene. Looked up from germline, CDR1 is SGHDT and CDR2 is YYEEEE. CDR3 protein: CASSRGLVRTGELFF. The CDR3 DNA sequence: TGTGCCAGCAGCCGCGGACTAGTAAGGACCGGGGAGCTGTTTTTT.

The chain combines TRBV15 with TRBJ2-7; D is perhaps TRBD1 (6 bases). This CDR3 spans 14 amino acids. V lost 4 bases to trimming and J lost 7 bases, with 17 bases between them. Germline CDR1 reads LNHNV; CDR2 reads YYDKDF (reference sequence). The CDR3 nucleotides read TGTGCCACCAGCACCCCCGACAGGACGCAGGAGCAGTACTTC. Its translation is CATSTPDRTQEQYF.

This clone was recorded at least ten times. V gene TRBV7-9 combines with J gene TRBJ2-5; D is ambiguous. Trimming removed 5 bases at V and 3 bases at J, with 4 bases between. The V gene's germline CDR1 is SEHNR and CDR2 FQNEAQ (reference sequence). The CDR3 contains 11 residues. The CDR3 DNA reads as TGTGCCAGCAGCCAGAAAGAGACCCAGTACTTC. Translated: CASSQKETQYF.